The sequence of this T cell receptor (beta chain) was determined in a study of cytomegalovirus exposure and HLA in healthy donors. The junction had 9 bases not matched to a gene; V was cut back by 3 bases and J by 1 base. This CDR3 has 16 amino acids. CDR1 is SGHVS, CDR2 FQNEAQ, per germline. Sequencing was performed with immunoSEQ multiplex PCR; in TCRdb, only in-frame clones are kept and a portion is missing. The sample lists hundreds of thousands of clones; more than 80% were seen once. This sequence originates from a woman under 30 in good health and CMV-seronegative. The chain employs TRBV7-8 and TRBJ2-7; TRBD1 matches at 7 bases. The source material was PBMCs. CDR3 in DNA: TGTGCCAGCAGCTTTATCACAGGGGTGAGTTCCTACGAGCAGTACTTC. Its translation is CASSFITGVSSYEQYF.